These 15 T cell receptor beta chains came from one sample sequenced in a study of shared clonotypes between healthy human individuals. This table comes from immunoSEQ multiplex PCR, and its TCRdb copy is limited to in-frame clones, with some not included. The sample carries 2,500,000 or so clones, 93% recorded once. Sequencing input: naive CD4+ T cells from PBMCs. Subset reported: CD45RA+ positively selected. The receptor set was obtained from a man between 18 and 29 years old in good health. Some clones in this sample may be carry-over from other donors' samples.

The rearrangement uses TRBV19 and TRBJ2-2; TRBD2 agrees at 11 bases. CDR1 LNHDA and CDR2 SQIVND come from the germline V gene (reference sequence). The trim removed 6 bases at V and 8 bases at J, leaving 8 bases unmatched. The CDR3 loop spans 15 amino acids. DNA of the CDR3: TGTGCCAGTAGAAAGCTAGCGGGAGGTCCGGGGGAGCTGTTTTTT. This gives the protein CASRKLAGGPGELFF.

CDR3 in amino acids: CASSRGRVTTGELFF. CDR3 DNA sequence: TGTGCCAGCAGCCGCGGTAGGGTGACGACCGGGGAGCTGTTTTTT. The rearrangement uses TRBV7-2 and TRBJ2-2; no clear D. The germline V gene has CDR1 SGHTA and CDR2 FQGNSA. Trimming stripped 5 bases from V and 5 bases from J, with 15 bases between. The CDR3 has 15 residues. Full variable domain (outside the CDR3, taken from reference TRBV7-2 and TRBJ2-2): GAGVSQSPSNKVTEKGKDVELRCDPISGHTALYWYRQSLGQGLEFLIYFQGNSAPDKSGLPSDRFSAERTGGSVSTLTIQRTQQEDSAVYLCASSRGRVTTGELFFGEGSRLTVL.

CDR3 in DNA: TGCGCCAGCAGCGCCCAAGCCGGGACAGGGTTCGAGCAGTACTTC. This encodes CASSAQAGTGFEQYF. V gene TRBV5-1 combines with J gene TRBJ2-7; 9 nucleotides line up with TRBD1. This CDR3 is 15 amino acids long. With V trimmed by 4 bases and J by 6 bases, 11 bases remained unmatched. Germline V lookup: CDR1 SGHRS, CDR2 YFSETQ.

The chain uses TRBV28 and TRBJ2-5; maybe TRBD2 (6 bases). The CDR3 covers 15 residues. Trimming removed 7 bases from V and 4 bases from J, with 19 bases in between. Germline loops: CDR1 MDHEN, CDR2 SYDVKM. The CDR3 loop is CASKGGGWGGETQYF. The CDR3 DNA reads TGTGCCAGCAAGGGTGGAGGGTGGGGAGGAGAGACCCAGTACTTC.

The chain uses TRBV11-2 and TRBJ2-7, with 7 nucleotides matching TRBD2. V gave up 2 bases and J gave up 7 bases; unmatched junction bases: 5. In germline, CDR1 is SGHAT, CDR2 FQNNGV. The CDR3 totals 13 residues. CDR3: CASSLTGGVEQYF. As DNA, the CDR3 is TGTGCCAGCAGCTTAACGGGGGGTGTTGAGCAGTACTTC.

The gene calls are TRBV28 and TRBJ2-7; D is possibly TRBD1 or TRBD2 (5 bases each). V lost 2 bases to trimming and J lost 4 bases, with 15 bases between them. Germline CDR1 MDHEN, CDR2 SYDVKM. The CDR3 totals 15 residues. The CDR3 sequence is CASSLLGAFQYEQYF. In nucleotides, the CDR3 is TGTGCCAGCAGTTTACTCGGGGCTTTTCAGTACGAGCAGTACTTC.

Here the CDR3 DNA reads TGTGCCAGCAGCCTCAGAGGGCGAGGTGAGCAGTTCTTC. Amino acid sequence: CASSLRGRGEQFF. The genes are TRBV11-2 and TRBJ2-1; D is perhaps TRBD2 (5 bases). The V gene's germline CDR1 is SGHAT and CDR2 FQNNGV. CDR3 size: 13 residues. Trimming cost V 5 bases and J 9 bases, with 14 bases left between them. The variable domain in full, with the rest retrieved from reference TRBV11-2 and TRBJ2-1, is EAGVAQSPRYKIIEKRQSVAFWCNPISGHATLYWYQQILGQGPKLLIQFQNNGVVDDSQLPKDRFSAERLKGVDSTLKIQPAKLEDSAVYLCASSLRGRGEQFFGPGTRLTVL.

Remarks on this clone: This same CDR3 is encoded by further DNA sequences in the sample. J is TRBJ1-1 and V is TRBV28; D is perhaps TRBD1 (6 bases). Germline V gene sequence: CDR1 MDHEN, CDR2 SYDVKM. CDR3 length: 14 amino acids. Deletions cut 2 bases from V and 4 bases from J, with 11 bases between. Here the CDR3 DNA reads TGTGCCAGCAGTTTAGGGGGAGGGGGCACTGAAGCTTTCTTT. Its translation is CASSLGGGGTEAFF.

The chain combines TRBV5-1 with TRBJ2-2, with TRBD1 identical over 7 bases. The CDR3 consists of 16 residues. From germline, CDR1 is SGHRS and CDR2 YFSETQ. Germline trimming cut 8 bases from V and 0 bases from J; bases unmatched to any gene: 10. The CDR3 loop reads CASTVQGSANTGELFF. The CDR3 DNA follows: TGCGCCAGTACTGTACAGGGGAGTGCGAACACCGGGGAGCTGTTTTTT.

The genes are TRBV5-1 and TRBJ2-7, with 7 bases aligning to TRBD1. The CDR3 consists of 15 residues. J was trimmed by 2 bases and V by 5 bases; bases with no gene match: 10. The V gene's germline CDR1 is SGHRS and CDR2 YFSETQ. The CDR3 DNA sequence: TGCGCCAGCAGTTCGTCCGGGACAGCCACCTACGAGCAGTACTTC. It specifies CASSSSGTATYEQYF. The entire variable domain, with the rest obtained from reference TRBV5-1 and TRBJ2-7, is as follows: KAGVTQTPRYLIKTRGQQVTLSCSPISGHRSVSWYQQTPGQGLQFLFEYFSETQRNKGNFPGRFSGRQFSNSRSEMNVSTLELGDSALYLCASSSSGTATYEQYFGPGTRLTVT.

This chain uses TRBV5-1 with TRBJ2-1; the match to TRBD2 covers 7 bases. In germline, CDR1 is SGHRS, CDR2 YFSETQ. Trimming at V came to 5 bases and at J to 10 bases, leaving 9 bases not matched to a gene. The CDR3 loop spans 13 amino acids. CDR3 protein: CASRAGSDPEQFF. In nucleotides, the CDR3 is TGCGCCAGCAGAGCGGGGAGCGACCCAGAGCAGTTCTTC. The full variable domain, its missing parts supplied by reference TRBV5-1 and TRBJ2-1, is KAGVTQTPRYLIKTRGQQVTLSCSPISGHRSVSWYQQTPGQGLQFLFEYFSETQRNKGNFPGRFSGRQFSNSRSEMNVSTLELGDSALYLCASRAGSDPEQFFGPGTRLTVL.

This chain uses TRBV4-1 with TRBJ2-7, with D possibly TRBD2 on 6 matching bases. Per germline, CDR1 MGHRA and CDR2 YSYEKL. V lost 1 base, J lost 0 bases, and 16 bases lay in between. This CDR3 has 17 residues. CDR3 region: CASSQGRGTGVSYEQYF. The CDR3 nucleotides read TGCGCCAGCAGCCAAGGGCGCGGGACGGGGGTCTCCTACGAGCAGTACTTC.

The CDR3 DNA reads as TGTGCCAGCAGCTTCCGTTCGAGGGACAGGGGAGAGACCCAGTACTTC. It yields the protein CASSFRSRDRGETQYF. The chain recombines TRBV7-9 with TRBJ2-5; 10 nucleotides line up with TRBD1. With 3 bases clipped from V and 4 bases from J, the junction kept 8 bases outside the gene matches. CDR3 length equals 16 residues. CDR1 and CDR2 from the germline V gene are SEHNR and FQNEAQ (reference sequence).

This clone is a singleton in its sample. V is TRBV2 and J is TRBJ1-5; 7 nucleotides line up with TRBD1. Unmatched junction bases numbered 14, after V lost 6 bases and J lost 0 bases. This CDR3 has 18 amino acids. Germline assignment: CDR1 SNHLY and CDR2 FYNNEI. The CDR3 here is CASRDPSEGARSNQPQHF. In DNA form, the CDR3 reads TGTGCCAGCAGGGACCCCTCGGAGGGGGCGCGTAGCAATCAGCCCCAGCATTTT.

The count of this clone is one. CDR3 nucleotide sequence: TGTGCCAGCAGACCTAGCGGGAGTTTCTACGAGCAGTACTTC. Translated: CASRPSGSFYEQYF. The chain links TRBV27 to TRBJ2-7; 10 bases are shared with TRBD2. CDR1 and CDR2 from the germline V gene are MNHEY and SMNVEV (reference sequence). V was pared by 6 bases and J by 3 bases, with 5 bases of the junction left unmatched. CDR3 length: 14 residues.